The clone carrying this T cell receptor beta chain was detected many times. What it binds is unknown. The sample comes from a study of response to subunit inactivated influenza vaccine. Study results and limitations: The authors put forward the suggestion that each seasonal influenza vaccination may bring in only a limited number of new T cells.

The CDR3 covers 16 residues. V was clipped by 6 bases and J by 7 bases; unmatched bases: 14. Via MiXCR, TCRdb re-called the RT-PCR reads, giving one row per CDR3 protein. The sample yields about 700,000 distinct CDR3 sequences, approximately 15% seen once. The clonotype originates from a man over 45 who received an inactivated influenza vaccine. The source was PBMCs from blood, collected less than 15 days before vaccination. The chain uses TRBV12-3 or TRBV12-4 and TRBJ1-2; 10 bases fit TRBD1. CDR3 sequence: CASRGLRDRGRSGYTF. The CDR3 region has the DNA TGTGCCAGCAGGGGGCTACGGGACAGGGGAAGGAGTGGCTACACCTTC.